Below are 5 T cell receptor beta chains sequenced from a single sample in a study of shared clonotypes between healthy human individuals. The protocol was immunoSEQ multiplex PCR, while the TCRdb copy is restricted to in-frame clones and leaves out a portion. The data contain some 2,000,000 clones, 95% of them seen just once; the ten biggest clones take up 0.13%. Sequencing used naive CD4+ T cells sorted from blood. Documented subset: CD45RA+ positively selected. The source is a man aged 18 to 30 in good health.

The chain couples TRBV5-1 to TRBJ2-7; D is perhaps TRBD1 (5 bases). The CDR3 has 14 residues. V was cut by 4 bases and J by 8 bases, with 19 bases left in between. From germline, CDR1 is SGHRS and CDR2 YFSETQ. In DNA form, the CDR3 reads TGCGCCAGCAGCATAGACAGTCAAGGAGAAAAGCAGTACTTC. Residues: CASSIDSQGEKQYF. The variable domain in full, completed from reference TRBV5-1 and TRBJ2-7, reads KAGVTQTPRYLIKTRGQQVTLSCSPISGHRSVSWYQQTPGQGLQFLFEYFSETQRNKGNFPGRFSGRQFSNSRSEMNVSTLELGDSALYLCASSIDSQGEKQYFGPGTRLTVT.

Comments on this clone: The same CDR3 can be traced to other DNA sequences in this sample. The chain uses TRBV10-3 and TRBJ2-7; possibly TRBD2 for D (6 bases). This CDR3 has 12 amino acids. V lost 6 bases, J lost 2 bases, and 8 bases lay in between. Germline-derived CDR1 and CDR2 are ENHRY and SYGVKD. The CDR3 bases are TGTGCCATCAGCCCGGGGGCCTACGAGCAGTACTTC. It codes for CAISPGAYEQYF.

The chain has TRBV5-1 and TRBJ2-7; no clear D. This CDR3 is built from 15 residues. V was clipped by 3 bases and J by 2 bases, with 15 bases between them. The germline V gene encodes CDR1 SGHRS and CDR2 YFSETQ. The CDR3 region has the DNA TGCGCCAGCAGCTCGGTGGCTTCGCCTACCTACGAGCAGTACTTC. Its translation is CASSSVASPTYEQYF. Drawing the rest from reference TRBV5-1 and TRBJ2-7, the complete variable domain is KAGVTQTPRYLIKTRGQQVTLSCSPISGHRSVSWYQQTPGQGLQFLFEYFSETQRNKGNFPGRFSGRQFSNSRSEMNVSTLELGDSALYLCASSSVASPTYEQYFGPGTRLTVT.

The rearrangement joins TRBV5-6 to TRBJ2-7, with 7 bases matching TRBD1. With 6 bases clipped from V and 0 bases from J, the junction kept 9 bases outside the gene matches. The CDR3 is 15 residues long. Germline V gene sequence: CDR1 SGHDT, CDR2 YYEEEE. The CDR3 region is CASKTGPASSYEQYF. In nucleotides, the CDR3 is TGTGCCAGCAAGACAGGGCCTGCCAGCTCCTACGAGCAGTACTTC.

The chain combines TRBV25-1 with TRBJ1-2; D unclear. Germline lookup yields CDR1 MGHDK and CDR2 SYGVNS. This CDR3 has 12 amino acids. With 0 bases removed from V and 1 base from J, the gap between germline ends came to 0 bases. In DNA, the CDR3 is TGTGCCAGCAGTGAATATAACTATGGCTACACCTTC. This gives the protein CASSEYNYGYTF.